Shown below are 10 T cell receptor beta chains from a single sample sequenced in a study of blood T cell repertoires in COVID-19. The data were produced by immunoSEQ multiplex PCR, yet TCRdb's version contains in-frame clones alone and is incomplete. The sample holds about 200,000 clones; about 80% are singletons and the top ten take about 2.5%. The sample comprised peripheral blood. These receptor sequences come from a middle-aged woman with active or convalescent COVID-19.

V usage is TRBV29-1 and J usage is TRBJ2-7; D is perhaps TRBD2 (5 bases). In germline, CDR1 is SQVTM, CDR2 ANQGSEA. This CDR3 region has 13 residues. Trimming took 0 bases from V and 2 from J, leaving 8 bases between them. For the CDR3, the DNA is TGCAGCGTTGAAGATGCGGGCCCCTACGAGCAGTACTTC. Protein product: CSVEDAGPYEQYF.

The chain joins TRBV11-2 to TRBJ2-1; a possible D gene is TRBD2 (5 bases). Germline CDR1 reads SGHAT; CDR2 reads FQNNGV. CDR3 size: 16 residues. The V end lost 0 bases, the J end lost 4 bases, and 13 bases lay between the germline ends. This chain's CDR3 is CASSLDEGPRYNEQFF. The CDR3 DNA follows: TGTGCCAGCAGCTTAGACGAGGGTCCCAGATACAATGAGCAGTTCTTC.

The chain recombines TRBV9 with TRBJ1-6; no firm D call. Germline V gene sequence: CDR1 SGDLS, CDR2 YYNGEE. Deletions cut 3 bases from V and 2 bases from J, with 9 bases between. This CDR3 has 15 amino acids. As DNA, the CDR3 is TGTGCCAGCAGCGGGGCCAGTCCCTATAATTCACCCCTCCACTTT. This gives the protein CASSGASPYNSPLHF.

The chain couples TRBV30 to TRBJ1-3; TRBD1 might be the D (6 bases). The CDR3 length is 15 residues. Trimming stripped 3 bases from V and 0 bases from J, with 12 bases between. Germline assignment: CDR1 GTSNPN and CDR2 SVGIG (reference sequence). Here the CDR3 reads CAWRDGQSSGNTIYF. The CDR3 nucleotides read TGTGCCTGGAGAGACGGACAGAGCTCTGGAAACACCATATATTTT. Filled out from reference TRBV30 and TRBJ1-3, the complete variable domain reads SQTIHQWPATLVQPVGSPLSLECTVEGTSNPNLYWYRQAAGRGLQLLFYSVGIGQISSEVPQNLSASRPQDRQFILSSKKLLLSDSGFYLCAWRDGQSSGNTIYFGEGSWLTVV.

The chain combines TRBV6-5 with TRBJ2-1; TRBD1 matches 8 bases. Germline CDR1 MNHEY, CDR2 SVGAGI. The V and J ends lost 6 bases and 7 bases, in that order; junction bases with no gene match: 11. The CDR3 runs 15 residues. The CDR3: CASSYGTGGRNEQFF. CDR3 nucleotides: TGTGCCAGCAGCTACGGGACAGGAGGGAGAAATGAGCAGTTCTTC.

The rearrangement links TRBV5-5 to TRBJ2-7, with D tentatively TRBD1 (5 bases). The germline CDR1 and CDR2 sequences are SGHKS and YYEKEE (reference sequence). With 6 bases removed from V and 6 bases from J, the gap between germline ends came to 19 bases. CDR3 length equals 14 residues. CDR3 sequence: CASTSQGLEFEQYF. Here the CDR3 DNA reads TGTGCCAGCACGTCGCAGGGTCTGGAGTTCGAGCAGTACTTC. Using reference TRBV5-5 and TRBJ2-7 for the parts outside the CDR3, the full variable domain is DAGVTQSPTHLIKTRGQQVTLRCSPISGHKSVSWYQQVLGQGPQFIFQYYEKEERGRGNFPDRFSARQFPNYSSELNVNALLLGDSALYLCASTSQGLEFEQYFGPGTRLTVT.

The gene calls are TRBV6-6 and TRBJ2-7, with TRBD1 matching over 9 bases. Germline-derived CDR1 and CDR2 are MNHNY and SVGAGI (reference sequence). This CDR3 is built from 15 residues. Germline trimming cut 6 bases from V and 5 bases from J; bases unmatched to any gene: 11. The CDR3 loop reads CASSYDRDRAHEQYF. In DNA, the CDR3 is TGTGCCAGCAGCTACGACCGGGACAGGGCCCACGAGCAGTACTTC.

The chain joins TRBV18 to TRBJ2-3, with 9 positions matching TRBD1. This CDR3 is built from 15 residues. Losses at the gene ends were 0 bases for V and 4 bases for J; bases not matched to a gene: 2. The germline V gene encodes CDR1 KGHSH and CDR2 LQKENI. CDR3 loop: CASSPPDRGPDTQYF. The CDR3 DNA reads as TGTGCCAGCTCACCACCGGACAGGGGCCCAGATACGCAGTATTTT.

This clone was counted only a few times. This chain joins TRBV18 and TRBJ2-7; perhaps TRBD2 as D (6 bases). Germline V gives CDR1 KGHSH, CDR2 LQKENI. The V gene lost 2 bases and the J gene lost 3 bases, with 11 bases spanning the gap. The CDR3 loop spans 14 amino acids. CDR3: CASSPRTNYYEQYF. CDR3 in DNA: TGTGCCAGCTCACCAAGGACTAATTACTACGAGCAGTACTTC.

This clone appeared once. The gene calls are TRBV5-6 and TRBJ2-7, with 8 bases aligning to TRBD2. Trimming removed 2 bases from V and 6 bases from J; junction bases left unmatched: 13. In germline, CDR1 is SGHDT, CDR2 YYEEEE. CDR3 length: 16 residues. The CDR3 here is CASSLVGEAGGGEQYF. The CDR3 bases are TGTGCCAGCAGCTTAGTGGGCGAGGCGGGAGGAGGCGAGCAGTACTTC.